This T cell receptor beta chain comes out of a study of shared clonotypes between healthy human individuals (dated by TCRdb to 2020 to 2022). Study-level background: Two women and three men aged 18 to 49 years were included in the cohort. Blood TCR repertoires of five healthy adults were deeply sequenced to estimate repertoire size and the extent of clonotype sharing between individuals. To increase sequencing depth and limit assay-specific biases, TCR repertoire library preparation and sequencing were carried out by different laboratories using diverse techniques. Between about 0.94 and 8.9 billion PBMCs per donor were obtained by leukapheresis. Study-level results and caveats: Sampling was restricted to blood, and TCR repertoires in tissue are likely to differ from TCR repertoires in blood. Pairwise subsampling indicated that sequencing depth was expected to affect the degree of clonotype sharing among donors. Because the study included only a small number of donors, the genetic and exposure-history diversity represented was limited.

Using the deep immunoSEQ assay, multiplex PCR amplified TCR CDR3 regions from genomic DNA. Genomic DNA extracted from each cell subset was distributed evenly over all wells of several immunoSEQ 96-well plates, and each plate served as one replicate. For unsorted PBMC, each replicate PCR was loaded with 300 ng genomic DNA, equivalent to about 30,000 T cell genomes. Unsorted PBMC genomic DNA was sequenced across ten immunoSEQ deep assay plates. Purified libraries were measured with a Qubit 3.0 fluorometer, size-checked on a Bioanalyzer 2100, and measured again with the KAPA Library Quantification kit. Every immunoSEQ 96-well plate was sequenced on a dedicated single-read 150-cycle Illumina NextSeq 550 flow cell. As for the authors' bioinformatics: The immunoSEQ output contained only junctional sequences without quality scores, so filtering could not match that applied to full-length reads. To assign V/J genes and CDR3, sequences were annotated against IMGT germline references using PyIR, a Python wrapper for IgBLAST v1.9. Reads were filtered out if the reads had weak V/J assignments (E-value above 1e-6), no CDR3, stop codons, out-of-frame junctions, or ambiguous translated residues. V3J clonotypes were defined as sequences sharing an identical inferred V gene, J gene, and CDR3 amino acid sequence. Percentage overlap between repertoires was calculated by dividing the number of shared unique clonotypes by the size of the smaller repertoire. Three approaches were used to assess repertoire richness: RTK rarefaction, the Chao1 estimator, and Recon v2.1 estimates of unobserved clonotypes. Drawn from immuneACCESS, this table holds only the in-frame rearrangements with V and J called that TCRdb kept. Clones are partly lost; checked studies trace under half to an unresolved V gene and leave the rest unexplained. For V, J and clone size, that table is used; D and trimming come from the DNA. This sample gives under 600,000 clones in total; 60% to 80% of them show up just once. 9.5% to 15% of the sample is in the top ten clones.

This clone has only a few counts. This clone's antigen is unknown. Base qualities are not recorded, but no much larger clone differs from it by a single base. Healthy HIV-negative adults with no recently reported acute infections or vaccinations were included as donors. All donors were Caucasian adults living in Nashville, Tennessee, USA. In the unsorted samples, some 94 million PBMCs were counted, and genomic DNA was extracted using the QIAamp DNA Blood Mini kit. Blood was obtained by leukapheresis, after which PBMCs were separated by Ficoll-Histopaque density gradient centrifugation and cryopreserved in liquid nitrogen vapor phase. The CDR3, from cysteine to phenylalanine, totals 15 residues. The kept DNA is CDR3 alone, 45 bases in frame from the first base. The germline V gene encodes CDR1 SGHRS and CDR2 YFSETQ. V was cut back by 3 bases and J by 5 bases, leaving a gap of 16 bases between them.

The V gene is TRBV5-1 and the J gene is TRBJ2-3, with a tentative D gene TRBD2 over 5 matching bases. Sample: PBMCs. The sequence came from a woman in her forties in good health. Some clones in this sample may be carry-over from other donors' samples. The DNA sequence is TGCGCCAGCAGCTGGGCGGGTGTCAACCAAGATACGCAGTATTTT. Translation gives CASSWAGVNQDTQYF.